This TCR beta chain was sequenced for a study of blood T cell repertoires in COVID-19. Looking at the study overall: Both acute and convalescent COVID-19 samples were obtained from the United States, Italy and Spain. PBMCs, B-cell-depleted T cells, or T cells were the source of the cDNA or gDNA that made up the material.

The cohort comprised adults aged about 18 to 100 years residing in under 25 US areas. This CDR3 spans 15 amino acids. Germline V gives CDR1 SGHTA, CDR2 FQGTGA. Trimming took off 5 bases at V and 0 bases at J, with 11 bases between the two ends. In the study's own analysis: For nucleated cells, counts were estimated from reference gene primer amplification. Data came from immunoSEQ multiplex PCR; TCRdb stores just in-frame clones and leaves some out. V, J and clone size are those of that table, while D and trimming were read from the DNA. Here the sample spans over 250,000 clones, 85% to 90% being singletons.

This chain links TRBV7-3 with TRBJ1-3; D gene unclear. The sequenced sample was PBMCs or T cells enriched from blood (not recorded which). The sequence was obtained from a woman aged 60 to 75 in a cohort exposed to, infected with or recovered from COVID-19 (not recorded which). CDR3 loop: CASSVGPSSGNTIYF. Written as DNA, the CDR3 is TGTGCCAGCAGCGTGGGTCCTAGCTCTGGAAACACCATATATTTT.